Listed here are 2 T cell receptor beta chains from one sample, sequenced in a study of PD-1 blockade in mismatch repair-deficient tumors. Profiled with immunoSEQ multiplex PCR; TCRdb holds only in-frame clones, not every one. Among approximately 79,000 clones listed, about 82% were seen once. The source was peripheral blood, collected 44 weeks after starting pembrolizumab. The receptors originated from an adult with mismatch repair-deficient cancer.

V is TRBV4-3 and J is TRBJ1-5, with D unclear. The V end was cut by 0 bases, the J end by 2 bases, with 5 bases between. This CDR3 is 14 amino acids long. CDR1 and CDR2 from the germline V gene are LGHNA and YSLEER. CDR3 nucleotide sequence: TGCGCCAGCAGCCAAGATGGGGGCAATCAGCCCCAGCATTTT. Protein sequence: CASSQDGGNQPQHF.

The chain recombines TRBV29-1 with TRBJ2-7; no clear D gene. Germline assignment: CDR1 SQVTM and CDR2 ANQGSEA. The CDR3 spans 13 residues. V shed 4 bases and J shed 0 bases, with 10 bases lying between them. CDR3 sequence reads: CSVGQINSYEQYF. DNA of the CDR3: TGCAGCGTTGGTCAGATTAACTCCTACGAGCAGTACTTC.